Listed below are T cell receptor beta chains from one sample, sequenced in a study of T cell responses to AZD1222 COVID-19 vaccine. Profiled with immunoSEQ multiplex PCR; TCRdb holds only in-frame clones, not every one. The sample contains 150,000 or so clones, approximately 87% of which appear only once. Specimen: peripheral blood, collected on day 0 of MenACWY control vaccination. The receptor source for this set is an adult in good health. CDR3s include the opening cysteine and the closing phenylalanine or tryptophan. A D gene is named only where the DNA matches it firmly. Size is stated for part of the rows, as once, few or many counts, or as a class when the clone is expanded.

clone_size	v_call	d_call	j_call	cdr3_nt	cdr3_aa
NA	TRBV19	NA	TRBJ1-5	TGTGCCAGTAGTGGGAACTTTGGAAGCAATCAGCCCCAGCATTTT	CASSGNFGSNQPQHF
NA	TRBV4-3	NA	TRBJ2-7	TGCGCCAGCAGCCAATGGGCAGGCGCCTACGAGCAGTACTTC	CASSQWAGAYEQYF
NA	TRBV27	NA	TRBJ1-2	TGTGCCAGCAGTTTAGACTACGGACAGATCTATGGCTACACCTTC	CASSLDYGQIYGYTF
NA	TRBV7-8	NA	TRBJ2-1	TGTGCCAGCAGTAAACGGACGGGGAGCTCCTACAATGAGCAGTTCTTC	CASSKRTGSSYNEQFF
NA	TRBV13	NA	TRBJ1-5	TGTGCCAGCAGCCCTTATCAGCCCCAGCATTTT	CASSPYQPQHF
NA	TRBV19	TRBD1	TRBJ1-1	TGTGCCAGTAGTAATTCGGTGACAGGGAGGGGGAACACTGAAGCTTTCTTT	CASSNSVTGRGNTEAFF
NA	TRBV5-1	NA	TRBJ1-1	TGCGCCAGCAGCCAAGGACGGCTGAACACTGAAGCTTTCTTT	CASSQGRLNTEAFF
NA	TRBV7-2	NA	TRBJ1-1	TGTGCCAGCAGCTTAGTGGGCAAACCGAACACTGAAGCTTTCTTT	CASSLVGKPNTEAFF
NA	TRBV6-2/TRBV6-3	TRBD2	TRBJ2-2	TGTGCCAGCAGCAATCACCTAGCGGGAGGGAACACCGGGGAGCTGTTTTTT	CASSNHLAGGNTGELFF
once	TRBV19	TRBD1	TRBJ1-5	TGTGCCAGCCGGGACAGGGGGTTTCAGCCCCAGCATTTT	CASRDRGFQPQHF
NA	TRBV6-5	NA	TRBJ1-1	TGTGCCAGCACCCTGGGAGAGGGTTATGAAGCTTTCTTT	CASTLGEGYEAFF
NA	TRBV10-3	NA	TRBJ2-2	TGTGCCACCGGACGTGCGAACACCGGGGAGCTGTTTTTT	CATGRANTGELFF
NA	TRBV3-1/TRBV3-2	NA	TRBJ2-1	TGTGCCAGCAGGCCTGGAAGCGTACTTGGCTCCTACAATGAGCAGTTCTTC	CASRPGSVLGSYNEQFF
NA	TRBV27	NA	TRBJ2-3	TGTGCCAGCAGTTCTTATAGGGATGCGGCAGATACGCAGTATTTT	CASSSYRDAADTQYF
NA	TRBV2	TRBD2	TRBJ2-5	TGTGCCAGCAGTCCCGAAGATCTGCGGGGGGCCCAGTACTTC	CASSPEDLRGAQYF
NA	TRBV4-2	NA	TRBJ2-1	TGTGCCAGCAGCCAAGCTGAGGGTGGCAATGAGCAGTTCTTC	CASSQAEGGNEQFF
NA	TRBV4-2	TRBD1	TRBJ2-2	TGTGCCAGCAGCCAAGGCCAAGGGACAGGGGGTAACACCGGGGAGCTGTTTTTT	CASSQGQGTGGNTGELFF
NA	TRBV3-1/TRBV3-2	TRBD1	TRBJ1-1	TGTGCCAGCAGGACCGGGACAGGGAGGGATGAAGCTTTCTTT	CASRTGTGRDEAFF
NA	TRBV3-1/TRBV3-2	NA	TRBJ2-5	TGTGCCAGCAGCCAAGACGGTGGGGGACTCCGAAGGGACTTC	CASSQDGGGLRRDF
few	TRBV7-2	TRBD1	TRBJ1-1	TGTGCCAGCAGCTTTTACAGGGGTACCTCTGAAGCTTTCTTT	CASSFYRGTSEAFF
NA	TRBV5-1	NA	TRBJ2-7	TGCGCCAGCGCCTGGACCTACGAGCAGTACTTC	CASAWTYEQYF
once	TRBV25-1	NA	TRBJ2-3	TGTGCCAGCAGTGCACAAAGAGGGGCAGATACGCAGTATTTT	CASSAQRGADTQYF
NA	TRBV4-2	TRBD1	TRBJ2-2	TGTGCCAGCAGCCGCGTCGGGACAGGGGACACCGGGGAGCTGTTTTTT	CASSRVGTGDTGELFF
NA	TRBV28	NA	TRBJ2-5	TGTGCCAGCAGAACTAGGTACCAAGAGACCCAGTACTTC	CASRTRYQETQYF
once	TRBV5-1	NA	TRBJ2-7	TGCGCCAGCAGCTCTCGCACGAGCTCCTACGAGCAGTACTTC	CASSSRTSSYEQYF
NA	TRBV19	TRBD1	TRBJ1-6	TGTGCCAGTGGGACAGGAGGGGCGTATAATTCACCCCTCCACTTT	CASGTGGAYNSPLHF
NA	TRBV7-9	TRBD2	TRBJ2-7	TGTGCCAGCCGGGGGGCGGGAGGCTACGAGCAGTACTTC	CASRGAGGYEQYF
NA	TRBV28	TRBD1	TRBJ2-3	TGTGCCAGCAGTTTTTCTCCGGGACAGGGGAGCACAGATACGCAGTATTTT	CASSFSPGQGSTDTQYF
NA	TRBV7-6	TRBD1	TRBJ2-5	TGTGCCAGCTCCCCGGGGCAGGGGGCGGGAGAGACCCAGTACTTC	CASSPGQGAGETQYF
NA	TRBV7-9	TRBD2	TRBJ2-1	TGTGCCAGCAGCCAAGGTAGCGGGACCCCCTATGAGCAGTTCTTC	CASSQGSGTPYEQFF
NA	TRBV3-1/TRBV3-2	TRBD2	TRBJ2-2	TGTGCCAGCAGCCTAGCTAGCGGGGGGGCCTACGGGGAGCTGTTTTTT	CASSLASGGAYGELFF
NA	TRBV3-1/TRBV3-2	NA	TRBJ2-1	TGTGCCAGCAGCCACTTGTACAATGAGCAGTTCTTC	CASSHLYNEQFF
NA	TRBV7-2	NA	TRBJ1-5	TGTGCCAGCAGCTACGACAACAATCAGCCCCAGCATTTT	CASSYDNNQPQHF
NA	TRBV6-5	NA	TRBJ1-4	TGTGCCAGCAGTTACTCAATGGGGGGAAATGAAAAACTGTTTTTT	CASSYSMGGNEKLFF
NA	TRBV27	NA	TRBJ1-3	TGTGCCAGCAGTTTAGCGGGGTCAGCTGGAAACACCATATATTTT	CASSLAGSAGNTIYF
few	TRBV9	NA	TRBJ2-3	TGTGCCAGCAGCACCCGTCCCGCGGTGGGGGGGCGCACAGATACGCAGTATTTT	CASSTRPAVGGRTDTQYF
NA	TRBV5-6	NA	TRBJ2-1	TGTGCCAGCAGCTTGGATTCGGGGAGCTCCTACAATGAGCAGTTCTTC	CASSLDSGSSYNEQFF
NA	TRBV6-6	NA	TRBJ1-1	TGTGCCAGCGGCCCACAGGGGAACACTGAAGCTTTCTTT	CASGPQGNTEAFF
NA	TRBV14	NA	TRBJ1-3	TGTGCCAGCAGCCAAGAAAGGCGGTTCTCTGGAAACACCATATATTTT	CASSQERRFSGNTIYF
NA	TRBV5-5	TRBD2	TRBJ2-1	TGTGCCAGCAGCTTGGTAGCGGGGGGATTCTATGAGCAGTTCTTC	CASSLVAGGFYEQFF
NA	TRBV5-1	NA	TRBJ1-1	TGCGCCAGCAGCTTGGCAGGGAAGGGGGACACTGAAGCTTTCTTT	CASSLAGKGDTEAFF
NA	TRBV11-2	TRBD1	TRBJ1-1	TGTGCCAGCAGCTTTTACAGGGGCCCGAACACTGAAGCTTTCTTT	CASSFYRGPNTEAFF
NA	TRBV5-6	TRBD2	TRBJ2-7	TGTGCCAGCAGCTTGAGACTAGCGGGGTCCTACGAGCAGTACTTC	CASSLRLAGSYEQYF
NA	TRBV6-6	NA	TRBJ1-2	TGTGCCAGCAGTCCTCCGGGGTCCAGGGCTGGCTACACCTTC	CASSPPGSRAGYTF
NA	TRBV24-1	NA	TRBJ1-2	TGTGCCACCAGCCTAGGACAAACTCATGGCTACACCTTC	CATSLGQTHGYTF